This is a list of T cell receptor beta chains from one sample in a study of Graves' ophthalmopathy and Graves' hyperthyroidism. Each CDR3 protein gets one entry after TCRdb re-called the multiplex PCR reads with MiXCR. Seen here are roughly 420,000 distinct CDR3 sequences, around 21% observed once, and the top ten hold under 3.5%. The material sequenced was peripheral blood. The receptor source for this set is a young woman with stable Graves' hyperthyroidism. Each CDR3 is given with its conserved first and last residue. Fields, in order: clone size, V gene, D gene, J gene, CDR3 protein, CDR3 DNA. The D gene is left open where the match is weak. Size tells how often a clone was seen (once, few, many) or the class of an expanded clone, and some rows leave it out.

many	TRBV12-3/TRBV12-4	-	TRBJ2-7	CASSPRGAEVDEQYF	TGTGCCAGCAGTCCTAGGGGGGCGGAAGTTGACGAGCAGTACTTC
-	TRBV4-1	-	TRBJ1-5	CASSPTTASNQPQHF	TGCGCCAGCAGCCCCACGACTGCCAGCAATCAGCCCCAGCATTTT
many	TRBV20-1	-	TRBJ2-5	CSARDFQGIETQYF	TGCAGTGCTAGAGATTTCCAGGGGATAGAGACCCAGTACTTC
many	TRBV20-1	-	TRBJ2-7	CSALDDYEQYF	TGCAGTGCTTTGGACGATTACGAGCAGTACTTC
few	TRBV20-1	-	TRBJ2-2	CSARRSNTGELFF	TGCAGTGCGCGTCGGTCGAACACCGGGGAGCTGTTTTTT
many	TRBV5-6	-	TRBJ1-1	CASSLVAETEAFF	TGTGCCAGCAGCTTGGTAGCGGAGACTGAAGCTTTCTTT
many	TRBV12-3/TRBV12-4	TRBD2	TRBJ2-7	CASSSGGSEQYF	TGTGCCAGCAGTTCGGGCGGGAGCGAGCAGTACTTC
many	TRBV28	-	TRBJ2-7	CASSLPYQTGEQYF	TGTGCCAGCAGTTTACCCTATCAGACTGGAGAGCAGTACTTC
many	TRBV28	TRBD2	TRBJ2-7	CASSSPLRAGGPYEQYF	TGTGCCAGCAGTTCCCCCCTGAGGGCGGGAGGGCCCTACGAGCAGTACTTC
many	TRBV12-3/TRBV12-4	-	TRBJ2-5	CASTSGLTETQYF	TGTGCCAGCACCTCAGGACTCACCGAGACCCAGTACTTC
many	TRBV27	-	TRBJ2-2	CASSLMARANTGELFF	TGTGCCAGCAGTTTAATGGCTAGAGCGAACACCGGGGAGCTGTTTTTT
many	TRBV24-1	-	TRBJ1-1	CATSDGYSAFF	TGTGCCACCAGTGATGGGTATAGCGCTTTCTTT
many	TRBV15	-	TRBJ1-3	CATSRGGLSGNTIYF	TGTGCCACCAGCAGGGGGGGTCTCTCTGGAAACACCATATATTTT
many	TRBV27	-	TRBJ1-2	CASSLFGQRYLFYGYTF	TGTGCCAGCAGTTTATTCGGACAGCGATACTTATTCTATGGCTACACCTTC
-	TRBV7-8	TRBD1	TRBJ1-1	CASSLEGQGDTEAFF	TGTGCCAGCAGCTTAGAGGGACAGGGCGACACTGAAGCTTTCTTT
-	TRBV28	TRBD2	TRBJ2-7	CASSLAGGRVYEQYF	TGTGCCAGCAGTTTAGCGGGAGGCCGGGTATACGAGCAGTACTTC
many	TRBV24-1	TRBD1	TRBJ1-5	CATSDSDRGLNQPQHF	TGTGCCACCAGTGATTCGGACAGGGGGCTTAATCAGCCCCAGCATTTT
few	TRBV11-2	-	TRBJ2-7	CASSPRVNSYEQYF	TGTGCCAGCAGCCCTCGAGTTAACTCCTACGAGCAGTACTTC
many	TRBV11-1	-	TRBJ2-6	CASSHGGANVLTF	TGTGCCAGCAGTCACGGCGGGGCCAACGTCCTGACTTTC
many	TRBV6-5	-	TRBJ1-1	CASSYSSRTANTEAFF	TGTGCCAGCAGTTACTCGTCTCGGACAGCCAACACTGAAGCTTTCTTT
-	TRBV20-1	TRBD1	TRBJ1-1	CSARGGQGVKAFF	TGCAGTGCTAGAGGTGGACAGGGGGTAAAAGCTTTCTTT
many	TRBV5-6	-	TRBJ1-2	CASSLGRGAGYTF	TGTGCCAGCAGCTTGGGTAGGGGTGCTGGCTACACCTTC
many	TRBV2	TRBD2	TRBJ2-5	CASIASGRQETQYF	TGTGCCAGCATAGCTAGCGGGAGGCAAGAGACCCAGTACTTC
once	TRBV29-1	TRBD1	TRBJ1-1	CSVGTVVSTEAFF	TGCAGCGTCGGGACAGTAGTTAGCACTGAAGCTTTCTTT
many	TRBV20-1	TRBD1	TRBJ1-1	CSARLGRGTEAFF	TGCAGTGCTAGATTGGGCAGGGGGACTGAAGCTTTCTTT
many	TRBV24-1	-	TRBJ2-7	CATSADGGSYEQYF	TGTGCCACCAGTGCCGATGGAGGGTCCTACGAGCAGTACTTC
once	TRBV7-7	TRBD2	TRBJ2-5	CASSLVPREKTQYF	TGTGCTAGCAGCTTAGTCCCGCGGGAGAAGACCCAGTACTTC
many	TRBV28	-	TRBJ1-1	CASRSGTLNTEAFF	TGTGCCAGCAGATCCGGGACACTAAACACTGAAGCTTTCTTT
-	TRBV28	-	TRBJ2-5	CASGGGPGGETQYF	TGTGCCAGCGGGGGGGGGCCAGGTGGAGAGACCCAGTACTTC
many	TRBV4-2	TRBD2	TRBJ2-7	CASSQGTSGAYEQYF	TGTGCCAGCAGCCAAGGTACTAGCGGGGCCTACGAGCAGTACTTC
many	TRBV25-1	-	TRBJ1-1	CASSEYIYPPITGKGTEAFF	TGTGCCAGCAGTGAATATATATATCCCCCTATAACAGGGAAGGGCACTGAAGCTTTCTTT
many	TRBV12-3/TRBV12-4	-	TRBJ1-1	CASSLLRANAFF	TGTGCCAGCAGTTTACTCAGGGCGAACGCTTTCTTT
-	TRBV29-1	TRBD2	TRBJ2-7	CSVEDGEGYEQYF	TGCAGCGTTGAAGATGGGGAGGGTTACGAGCAGTACTTC
many	TRBV12-3/TRBV12-4	-	TRBJ1-1	CASSPGIRNTEAFF	TGTGCCAGCAGCCCAGGGATCAGGAACACTGAAGCTTTCTTT
few	TRBV6-1	-	TRBJ2-7	CASTPLLAYEQYF	TGTGCCAGCACTCCCCTCCTAGCATACGAGCAGTACTTC
many	TRBV30	TRBD2	TRBJ2-2	CASSQGLEIGELFF	TGTGCCTCCTCGCAGGGACTAGAAATCGGGGAGCTGTTTTTT
many	TRBV9	-	TRBJ2-5	CASSTMGNQETQYF	TGTGCCAGCAGCACGATGGGGAACCAAGAGACCCAGTACTTC